The clone carrying this T cell receptor (beta chain) showed up just a few times. Its antigen is still unknown. Clones were sequenced by immunoSEQ multiplex PCR, and TCRdb holds only the in-frame ones, with some missing. The sample has fewer than 140,000 clones, around 91% seen once. The data derive from a study of T cell responses to AZD1222 COVID-19 vaccine. Study-level results: Without day 14 samples, only post-peak T cell repertoires were studied. Females made up more of the donors, who were largely white British, and clonal diversity may have come out too low.

Germline V lookup: CDR1 SEHNR, CDR2 FQNEAQ (reference sequence). This CDR3 contains 16 residues. Trimming took 5 bases from V and 0 from J, leaving 14 bases between them. The clonotype comes from an adult who received the AZD1222 COVID-19 vaccine. Sequences were derived from peripheral blood, sampled 28 days after the second AZD1222 dose. V usage is TRBV7-9 and J usage is TRBJ1-3; D is unclear. The CDR3 reads CASSDPGLGSGNTIYF. Written as DNA, the CDR3 is TGTGCCAGCAGCGACCCAGGATTAGGCTCTGGAAACACCATATATTTT.